This T cell receptor beta chain is from a study of T cell changes during pregnancy in multiple sclerosis. The data were produced by immunoSEQ multiplex PCR, yet TCRdb's version contains in-frame clones alone and is incomplete. The sample has about 100,000 clones; around 92% are singletons. CDR3 length: 14 amino acids. The germline V gene has CDR1 SNHLY and CDR2 FYNNEI. Losses at the gene ends were 5 bases for V and 2 bases for J; bases not matched to a gene: 6. The V and J genes are TRBV2 and TRBJ2-7, with TRBD1 matching over 7 bases. The TCR was taken from a female donor in good health, enrolled as a control in a pregnancy study. Sequenced here: peripheral blood, sampled in the third trimester of pregnancy. The CDR3 nucleotides are TGTGCCAGCAGTTTAGGACAGGCCGCCTACGAGCAGTACTTC. Amino acids: CASSLGQAAYEQYF.